What follows are 25 T cell receptor beta chains derived from one specimen sequenced in a study of blood T cell repertoires in COVID-19 (dated by TCRdb to 2019 to 2021). Library preparation used the immunoSEQ multiplex PCR assay. The clones in this table, taken by TCRdb from immuneACCESS, are in-frame only. Not every clone is retained; where verified, under half of the shortfall comes from an unresolved V gene, and the cause of the rest is unknown. For this sample there are roughly 190,000 clones; around 94% appear just once. Roughly 0.7% of the sample is held by the ten biggest clonotypes. Sequenced sample: peripheral blood. All receptors come from a man younger than 40 with COVID-19, enrolled during active disease.

The rearrangement uses TRBV3-1 (or the pseudogene TRBV3-2) and TRBJ1-3, with 7 bases aligning to TRBD1. The junction had 2 bases not matched to a gene; V was cut back by 6 bases and J by 0 bases. Germline lookup yields CDR1 LGHDT and CDR2 YNNKEL (reference sequence). CDR3 length equals 14 residues. CDR3 sequence reads: CASSHRGSGNTIYF. DNA for the CDR3: TGTGCCAGCAGTCACAGGGGCTCTGGAAACACCATATATTTT.

The chain combines TRBV3-1 (or the pseudogene TRBV3-2) with TRBJ2-3; tentatively, D is TRBD1 (6 bases). Germline CDR1 and CDR2: LGHDT and YNNKEL (reference sequence). V was cut by 5 bases and J by 0 bases, with 15 bases left in between. The CDR3 is 16 amino acids. CDR3 nucleotides: TGTGCCAGCAGCGCCCATCTAGGGGGTAGCACAGATACGCAGTATTTT. Its protein product is CASSAHLGGSTDTQYF.

The gene calls are TRBV11-2 and TRBJ1-3; D not certain. V was cut by 5 bases and J by 6 bases, with 11 bases left in between. This CDR3 is 13 amino acids long. Germline V CDR1 and CDR2: SGHAT, FQNNGV. The CDR3: CASSAGPLNTIYF. CDR3 bases: TGTGCCAGCAGCGCAGGCCCACTAAACACCATATATTTT.

The chain has TRBV6-2 or TRBV6-3 and TRBJ1-5; D is unclear. V shed 6 bases and J shed 5 bases, with 14 bases lying between them. This CDR3 is built from 14 residues. The germline CDR1 and CDR2 sequences are MNHEY and SVGEGT. CDR3 amino acids: CASSPELLDQPQHF. For the CDR3, the DNA is TGTGCCAGCAGCCCGGAGTTACTTGATCAGCCCCAGCATTTT.

The chain has TRBV5-1 and TRBJ2-5; TRBD1 might be the D (6 bases). V was cut by 5 bases and J by 5 bases, with 22 bases left in between. CDR1 and CDR2 from the germline V gene are SGHRS and YFSETQ. The CDR3 loop spans 16 amino acids. In nucleotides, the CDR3 is TGCGCCAGCAGGGGGTTCACAGGGCTGGAGATTGAGACCCAGTACTTC. Translated: CASRGFTGLEIETQYF.

The chain is built from TRBV30 and TRBJ2-2, with D possibly matching TRBD2 (6 bases). Germline CDR1 and CDR2: GTSNPN and SVGIG (reference sequence). V was shortened by 4 bases and J by 0 bases, with 12 bases between the two germline ends. The CDR3 consists of 15 residues. CDR3 nucleotide sequence: TGTGCCTGGACCACCGGGACTCCGAACACCGGGGAGCTGTTTTTT. This gives the protein CAWTTGTPNTGELFF.

This chain connects TRBV5-4 to TRBJ2-7; 16 bases match TRBD2. This CDR3 has 17 residues. Germline V CDR1 and CDR2: SGHNT, YYREEE (reference sequence). V lost 0 bases to trimming and J lost 5 bases; unmatched junction nucleotides: 5. In DNA form, the CDR3 reads TGTGCCAGCAGCTTGGTGGGACTAGCGGGGGGGCCCGACGAGCAGTACTTC. Translating gives CASSLVGLAGGPDEQYF.

The chain recombines TRBV3-1 (or the pseudogene TRBV3-2) with TRBJ1-2; TRBD1 matches at 9 bases. Germline CDR1 is LGHDT and CDR2 is YNNKEL (reference sequence). CDR3 size: 17 residues. V trimming: 4 bases; J trimming: 4 bases; junction bases outside the gene matches: 13. The CDR3 DNA follows: TGTGCCAGCAGCCTCAACTTAGGACAGGGGCCGGGCTATGGCTACACCTTC. Residues: CASSLNLGQGPGYGYTF.

CDR3 amino acids: CASSFAPTDTEAFF. CDR3 DNA sequence: TGCGCCAGCAGCTTTGCACCCACAGACACTGAAGCTTTCTTT. This rearrangement joins TRBV5-1 to TRBJ1-1; D call uncertain. The length of the CDR3 is 14 residues. Germline CDR1 and CDR2: SGHRS and YFSETQ. The V end lost 2 bases, the J end lost 3 bases, and 11 bases lay between the germline ends.

The chain couples TRBV6-2 or TRBV6-3 to TRBJ1-5; D gene ambiguous. In germline, CDR1 is MNHEY, CDR2 SVGEGT. Trimming left V 5 bases short and J 3 bases short, with 23 bases between. CDR3 length: 18 amino acids. The CDR3 sequence is CASSALSPKRESNQPQHF. In DNA form, the CDR3 reads TGTGCCAGCAGTGCCCTTTCCCCTAAGAGGGAATCCAATCAGCCCCAGCATTTT.

This clone was seen only a few times. The chain joins TRBV3-1 (or the pseudogene TRBV3-2) to TRBJ1-1; D gene uncertain. The V end lost 1 base, the J end lost 1 base, and 7 bases lay between the germline ends. The CDR3 runs to 14 residues. In germline, CDR1 is LGHDT, CDR2 YNNKEL (reference sequence). In DNA, the CDR3 is TGTGCCAGCAGCCAAGGTAGCAGGAACACTGAAGCTTTCTTT. It yields the protein CASSQGSRNTEAFF.

The chain links TRBV3-1 (or the pseudogene TRBV3-2) to TRBJ2-2; a weak D match, TRBD2 (5 bases). From germline, CDR1 is LGHDT and CDR2 YNNKEL (reference sequence). V was trimmed by 4 bases and J by 7 bases, leaving 7 bases between them. The CDR3 totals 12 residues. The CDR3 region is CASSLRDGELFF. CDR3 bases: TGTGCCAGCAGCCTCCGGGACGGGGAGCTGTTTTTT.

The chain employs TRBV5-5 and TRBJ2-5, with 10 bases matching TRBD2. V dropped 4 bases and J dropped 5; count of bases not matched to a gene: 17. The CDR3 contains 18 residues. Germline assignment: CDR1 SGHKS and CDR2 YYEKEE (reference sequence). As DNA, the CDR3 is TGTGCCAGCAGCCTGGTCCAGTTCCTAGCGGGGGCGCATGAGACCCAGTACTTC. Amino acids: CASSLVQFLAGAHETQYF. Full variable domain (outside the CDR3, taken from reference TRBV5-5 and TRBJ2-5): DAGVTQSPTHLIKTRGQQVTLRCSPISGHKSVSWYQQVLGQGPQFIFQYYEKEERGRGNFPDRFSARQFPNYSSELNVNALLLGDSALYLCASSLVQFLAGAHETQYFGPGTRLLVL.

The rearrangement joins TRBV7-3 to TRBJ2-7; maybe TRBD2 (6 bases). Between the trimmed V and J ends, which lost 5 bases and 3 bases, there was a span of 11 bases. The CDR3 consists of 13 residues. Looked up from germline, CDR1 is SGHTA and CDR2 is FQGTGA. CDR3 loop: CASSPGGIYEQYF. The CDR3 bases are TGTGCCAGCAGCCCCGGAGGGATCTACGAGCAGTACTTC.

This rearrangement joins TRBV6-5 to TRBJ2-1; 9 bases align to TRBD2. Losses at the gene ends were 5 bases for V and 4 bases for J; bases not matched to a gene: 3. From germline, CDR1 is MNHEY and CDR2 SVGAGI. The CDR3 extends over 14 amino acids. Here the CDR3 reads CASSRSGGYNEQFF. The CDR3 nucleotides are TGTGCCAGCAGTAGGAGCGGGGGGTACAATGAGCAGTTCTTC.

This sequence joins TRBV10-2 and TRBJ2-1; 10 bases align to TRBD2. The CDR3 is 14 residues long. V lost 5 bases and J lost 6; bases outside the gene matches: 4. The germline CDR1 and CDR2 sequences are WSHSY and SAAADI. The CDR3, as DNA: TGCGCCAGCAGTTCTAGCGGGGGCTCCAATGAGCAGTTCTTC. As protein: CASSSSGGSNEQFF.

This chain links TRBV27 with TRBJ1-4; 12 nucleotides agree with TRBD1. The V and J ends lost 2 bases and 2 bases, in that order; junction bases with no gene match: 3. There are 17 residues in the CDR3. In germline, CDR1 is MNHEY, CDR2 SMNVEV (reference sequence). The CDR3 DNA is TGTGCCAGCAGTTTAATCGGGACAGGGGGCACTAATGAAAAACTGTTTTTT. Amino acid sequence: CASSLIGTGGTNEKLFF.

The chain is built from TRBV6-2 or TRBV6-3 and TRBJ2-1; 8 bases are shared with TRBD2. The germline CDR1 and CDR2 sequences are MNHEY and SVGEGT. V shed 5 bases, J shed 5 bases, and the junction held 8 bases outside the gene matches. The CDR3 extends over 15 amino acids. CDR3 sequence reads: CASSPPGGRDNEQFF. The CDR3 region has the DNA TGTGCCAGCAGTCCGCCGGGGGGGCGGGACAATGAGCAGTTCTTC.

The chain joins TRBV6-6 to TRBJ1-1; D is ambiguous. The CDR3 runs to 13 residues. The V and J ends lost 0 bases and 5 bases respectively, with 7 bases between them. In germline, CDR1 is MNHNY, CDR2 SVGAGI (reference sequence). This chain's CDR3 is CASSYSGGTEAFF. CDR3 nucleotide sequence: TGTGCCAGCAGTTACTCGGGAGGGACTGAAGCTTTCTTT.

The CDR3 coding sequence is TGCAGTGCTAGTTCCGACACCTGGGAAGAGACCCAGTACTTC. The encoded protein is CSASSDTWEETQYF. The rearrangement uses TRBV20-1 and TRBJ2-5; the D is unclear. The germline V and J ends were trimmed by 3 bases and 3 bases, with 14 bases remaining between them. This CDR3 region has 14 residues. Germline-derived CDR1 and CDR2 are DFQATT and SNEGSKA (reference sequence).

The chain combines TRBV5-4 with TRBJ1-5; TRBD1 agrees at 8 bases. V shed 4 bases and J 4 bases; nucleotides not matched to a gene: 7. The germline gives CDR1 SGHNT, CDR2 YYREEE (reference sequence). CDR3 length: 15 residues. The chain's CDR3 is CASSRQGAPNQPQHF. The CDR3 DNA follows: TGTGCCAGCAGCCGGCAGGGGGCCCCAAATCAGCCCCAGCATTTT. Filled out from reference TRBV5-4 and TRBJ1-5, the complete variable domain reads ETGVTQSPTHLIKTRGQQVTLRCSSQSGHNTVSWYQQALGQGPQFIFQYYREEENGRGNFPPRFSGLQFPNYSSELNVNALELDDSALYLCASSRQGAPNQPQHFGDGTRLSIL.

V is TRBV3-1 (or the pseudogene TRBV3-2) and J is TRBJ1-2; tentatively, D is TRBD1 (6 bases). The CDR3 sequence is 14 residues long. CDR1 is LGHDT, CDR2 YNNKEL, per germline (reference sequence). V was trimmed by 0 bases and J by 6 bases, leaving 11 bases between them. The CDR3 loop is CASSQEGRGNGYTF. CDR3 DNA: TGTGCCAGCAGCCAAGAGGGCAGGGGAAATGGCTACACCTTC.

The chain employs TRBV7-2 and TRBJ1-6, with D possibly matching TRBD1 (6 bases). Trimming removed 1 base from V and 10 bases from J, with 11 bases in between. CDR3 size: 14 residues. Germline loops: CDR1 SGHTA, CDR2 FQGNSA. CDR3 bases: TGTGCCAGCAGCTTAGGGCAGGGGTCATCACCCCTCCACTTT. Encoded protein: CASSLGQGSSPLHF.

This chain links TRBV2 with TRBJ2-1, with TRBD2 identical over 12 bases. This CDR3 contains 16 residues. Germline values: CDR1 SNHLY, CDR2 FYNNEI. V dropped 4 bases and J dropped 10; count of bases not matched to a gene: 11. CDR3 DNA: TGTGCCAGCAGTGTGATGCCTAGCGGGGGGGTAAGAGAGCAGTTCTTC. Translating it yields CASSVMPSGGVREQFF.

The V call is TRBV19, the J call TRBJ2-4; tentatively, D is TRBD1 (5 bases). The CDR3 sequence is 17 residues long. The germline V gene encodes CDR1 LNHDA and CDR2 SQIVND (reference sequence). Trimming took off 1 base at V and 1 base at J, with 14 bases between the two ends. The CDR3 sequence: CASSIVLRAGAKNIQYF. The CDR3 DNA reads as TGTGCCAGTAGTATAGTCCTCAGGGCCGGGGCCAAAAACATTCAGTACTTC.